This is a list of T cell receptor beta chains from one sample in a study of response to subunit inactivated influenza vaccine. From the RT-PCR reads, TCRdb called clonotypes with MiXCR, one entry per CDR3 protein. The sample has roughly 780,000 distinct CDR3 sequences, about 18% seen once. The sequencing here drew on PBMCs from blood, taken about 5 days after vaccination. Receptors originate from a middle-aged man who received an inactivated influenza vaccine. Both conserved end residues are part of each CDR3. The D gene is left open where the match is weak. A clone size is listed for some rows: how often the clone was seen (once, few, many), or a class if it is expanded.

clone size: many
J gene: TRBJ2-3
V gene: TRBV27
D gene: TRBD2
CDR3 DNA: TGTGCCAGCAGTTTAAGCAGCGGGGGAGGGACAGATACGCAGTATTTT
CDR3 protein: CASSLSSGGGTDTQYF

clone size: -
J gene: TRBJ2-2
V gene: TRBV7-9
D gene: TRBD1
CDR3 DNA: TGTGCCAGCAGCTTATCTCACAGGGGCACCGGGGAGCTGTTTTTT
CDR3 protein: CASSLSHRGTGELFF

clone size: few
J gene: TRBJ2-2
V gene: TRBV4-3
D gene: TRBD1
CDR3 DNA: TGCGCCAGCAGCCCGCTCGGACAGGGTTACACCGGGGAGCTGTTTTTT
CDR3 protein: CASSPLGQGYTGELFF

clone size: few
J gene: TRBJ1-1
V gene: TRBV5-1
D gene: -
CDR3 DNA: TGCGCCAGGTCGTCTCGGCAGGTGATCATGAACACTGAAGCTTTCTTT
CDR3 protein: CARSSRQVIMNTEAFF

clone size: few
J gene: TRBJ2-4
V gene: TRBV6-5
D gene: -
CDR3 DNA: TGTGCCAGCAGTTACTTGCGCAGGGATGATAACATTCAGTACTTC
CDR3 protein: CASSYLRRDDNIQYF

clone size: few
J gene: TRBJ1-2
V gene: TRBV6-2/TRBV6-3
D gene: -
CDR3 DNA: TGTGCCAGCAGTTACTCATTGCGAAAGTTAAACTATGGCTACACCTTC
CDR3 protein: CASSYSLRKLNYGYTF

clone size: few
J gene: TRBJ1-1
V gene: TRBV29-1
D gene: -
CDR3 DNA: TGCAGCGGGACCGAGAACACTGAAGCTTTCTTT
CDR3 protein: CSGTENTEAFF

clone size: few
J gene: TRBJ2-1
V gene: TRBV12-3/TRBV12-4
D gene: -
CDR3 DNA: TGTGCCAGTCAAAGGGGGAAGGATGAGCAGTTCTTC
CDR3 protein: CASQRGKDEQFF

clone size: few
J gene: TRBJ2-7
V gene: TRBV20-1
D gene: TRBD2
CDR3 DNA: TGCAGTGCTAGTTCTCAGCGGGGGCGTTCCTACGAGCAGTACTTC
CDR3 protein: CSASSQRGRSYEQYF

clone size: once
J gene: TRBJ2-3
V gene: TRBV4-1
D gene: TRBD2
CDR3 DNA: TGCGCCAGCAGCCAAGAGGTACCCAGCGGGAGCGGGGCAGATACGCAGTATTTT
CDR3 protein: CASSQEVPSGSGADTQYF

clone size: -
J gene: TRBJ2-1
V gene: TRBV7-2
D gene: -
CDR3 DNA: TGTGCCAGCAGCCAGACAGGAGTTAAGCAGTTCTTC
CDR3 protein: CASSQTGVKQFF

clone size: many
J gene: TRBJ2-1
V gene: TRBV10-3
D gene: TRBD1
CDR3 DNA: TGTGCCATCAGTGATGGGTTGGGACAGGGGCAGAACAATGAGCAGTTCTTC
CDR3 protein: CAISDGLGQGQNNEQFF

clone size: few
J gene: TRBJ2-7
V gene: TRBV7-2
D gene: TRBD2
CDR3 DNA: TGTGCCAGCAGCTTAGTCCTAGCGGGAGGGGGGGAGCAGTACTTC
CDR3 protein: CASSLVLAGGGEQYF

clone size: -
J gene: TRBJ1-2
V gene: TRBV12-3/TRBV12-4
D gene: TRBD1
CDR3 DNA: TGTGCCAGCAGCCGGGGACAGCAGAATGGCTACACCTTC
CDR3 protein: CASSRGQQNGYTF

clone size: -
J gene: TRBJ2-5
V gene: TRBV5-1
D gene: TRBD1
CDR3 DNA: TGCGCCAGCAGCTTGGTACAGGGGAAAGAGACCCAGTACTTC
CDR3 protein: CASSLVQGKETQYF

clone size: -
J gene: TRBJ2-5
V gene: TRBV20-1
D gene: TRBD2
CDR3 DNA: TGCAGTGCTAGAGATCCGGGACTAGTAGGGAAGACCCAGTACTTC
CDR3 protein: CSARDPGLVGKTQYF

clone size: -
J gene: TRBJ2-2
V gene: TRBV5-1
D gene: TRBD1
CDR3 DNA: TGCGCCAGCAGCTTGGCACAGGGGGACACCGGGGAGCTGTTTTTT
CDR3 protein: CASSLAQGDTGELFF

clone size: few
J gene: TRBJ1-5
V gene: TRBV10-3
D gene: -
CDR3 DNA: TGTGCCATCAGTGAAGATAGCAATCAGCCCCAGCATTTT
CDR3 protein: CAISEDSNQPQHF

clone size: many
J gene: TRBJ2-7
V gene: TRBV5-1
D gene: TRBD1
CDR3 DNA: TGCGCCAGCAGCTTCGGGACAGGGTCCTACGAGCAGTACTTC
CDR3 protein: CASSFGTGSYEQYF

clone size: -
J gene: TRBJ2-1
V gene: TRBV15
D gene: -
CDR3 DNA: TGTGCCACCAGCAGAGGGGCGGGCAGCTCCTACAATGAGCAGTTCTTC
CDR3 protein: CATSRGAGSSYNEQFF

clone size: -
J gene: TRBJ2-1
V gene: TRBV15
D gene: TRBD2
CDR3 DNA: TGTGCCACCAGCAGAGATTCCGGCGGTCCAACCGGGAGGTCCTACAATGAGCAGTTCTTC
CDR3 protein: CATSRDSGGPTGRSYNEQFF

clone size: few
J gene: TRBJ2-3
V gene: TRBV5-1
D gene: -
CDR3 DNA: TGCGCCAGCAGCTTGACAGGGGAGGCGCCCACAGATACGCAGTATTTT
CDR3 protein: CASSLTGEAPTDTQYF

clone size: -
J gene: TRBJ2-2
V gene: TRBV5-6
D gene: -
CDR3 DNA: TGTGCCAGCAGCTTGACGGGACGATCGACCGGGGAGCTGTTTTTT
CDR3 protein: CASSLTGRSTGELFF

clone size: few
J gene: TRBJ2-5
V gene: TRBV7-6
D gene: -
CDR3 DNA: TGTGCCAGCAGCTTAGAGATTTCCTCCCACCAGTACTTC
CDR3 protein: CASSLEISSHQYF

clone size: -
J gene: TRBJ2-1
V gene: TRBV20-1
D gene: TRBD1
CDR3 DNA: TGCAGTGCTAGAAGGCTAGCAGGGGGTGAGCAGTTCTTC
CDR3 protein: CSARRLAGGEQFF

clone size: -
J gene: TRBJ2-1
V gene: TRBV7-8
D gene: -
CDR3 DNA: TGTGCCAGCAATCAAACTAGACCGAGCTCCTACAATGAGCAGTTCTTC
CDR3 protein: CASNQTRPSSYNEQFF

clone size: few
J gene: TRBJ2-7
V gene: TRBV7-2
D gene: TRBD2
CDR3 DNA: TGTGCCAGCAGCTTAGCGGGACTAAACTACGAGCAGTACTTC
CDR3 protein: CASSLAGLNYEQYF

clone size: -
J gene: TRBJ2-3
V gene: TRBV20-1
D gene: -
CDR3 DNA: TGCAGTGCTAGAGGCGTTTTTAAGGACCTAAGCACAGATACGCAGTATTTT
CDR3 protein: CSARGVFKDLSTDTQYF

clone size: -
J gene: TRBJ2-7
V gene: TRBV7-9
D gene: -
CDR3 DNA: TGTGCCAGCAGCTCCCCCATCGAGCAGTACTTC
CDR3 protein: CASSSPIEQYF

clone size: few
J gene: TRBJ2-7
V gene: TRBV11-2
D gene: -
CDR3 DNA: TGTGCCTTCGGACGGGGTAGCTCCTACGAGCAGTACTTC
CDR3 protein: CAFGRGSSYEQYF

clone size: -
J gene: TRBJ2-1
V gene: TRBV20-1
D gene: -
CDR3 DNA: TGCAGTGCTAGTATCGAACCCCGGCTACCCTACAATGAGCAGTTCTTC
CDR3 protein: CSASIEPRLPYNEQFF